The text below deals with one TCR beta chain. The antigen remains undetermined. The length of the CDR3 is 16 residues. Germline loops: CDR1 LGHNA, CDR2 YNFKEQ. V dropped 1 base and J dropped 5; count of bases not matched to a gene: 9. This record comes from a study of chemoradiotherapy in HPV16-positive cancers. Study-wide context: Candidate HPV-specific T-cell clones and common TCR motifs came from functional assays in a couple of HPV16-positive patients. The study's findings and limits: HPV-responsive T-cell expansion during chemoradiotherapy was linked to improved recurrence-free survival in HPV16-positive patients. Functional assays defining HPV-specific T cells used only two HPV16-positive patients.

Libraries were prepared by immunoSEQ multiplex PCR; TCRdb keeps only in-frame clonotypes and omits some of them. The sample consists of nearly 3,000 clones, 75% to 90% of them appearing once. This chain links TRBV4-2 with TRBJ2-7; TRBD1 aligns across 9 bases. Here the sequenced sample was tumor tissue, taken from a patient who underwent chemoradiotherapy. The sequence was obtained from a human donor with HPV-associated anogenital cancer. CDR3 sequence reads: CASSQVLGQGWHEQYF. CDR3 nucleotide sequence: TGTGCCAGCAGCCAAGTTCTCGGACAGGGGTGGCACGAGCAGTACTTC.